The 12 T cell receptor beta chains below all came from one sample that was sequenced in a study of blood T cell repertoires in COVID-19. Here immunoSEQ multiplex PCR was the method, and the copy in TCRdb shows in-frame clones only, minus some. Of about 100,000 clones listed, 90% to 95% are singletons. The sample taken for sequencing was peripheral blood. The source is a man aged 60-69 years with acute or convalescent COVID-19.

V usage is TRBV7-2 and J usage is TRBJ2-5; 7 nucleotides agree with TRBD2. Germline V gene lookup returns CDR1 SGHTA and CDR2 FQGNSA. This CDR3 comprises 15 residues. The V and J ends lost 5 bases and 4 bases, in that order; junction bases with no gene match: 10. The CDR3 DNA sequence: TGTGCCAGCAGCCCCGGGTCGGGGGGAGCAGAGACCCAGTACTTC. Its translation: CASSPGSGGAETQYF.

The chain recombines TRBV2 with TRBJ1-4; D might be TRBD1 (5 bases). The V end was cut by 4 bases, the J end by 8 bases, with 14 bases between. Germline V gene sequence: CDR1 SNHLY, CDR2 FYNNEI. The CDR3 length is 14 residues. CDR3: CASSVPGEIEKLFF. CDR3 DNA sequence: TGTGCCAGCAGTGTGCCGGGGGAAATAGAAAAACTGTTTTTT.

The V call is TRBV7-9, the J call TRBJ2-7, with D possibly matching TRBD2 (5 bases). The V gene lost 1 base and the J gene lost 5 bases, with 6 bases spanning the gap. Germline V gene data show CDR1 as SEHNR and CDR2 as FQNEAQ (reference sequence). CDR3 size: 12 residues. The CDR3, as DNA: TGTGCCAGCAGCTTAGAGGGAGACGAGCAGTACTTC. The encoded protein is CASSLEGDEQYF.

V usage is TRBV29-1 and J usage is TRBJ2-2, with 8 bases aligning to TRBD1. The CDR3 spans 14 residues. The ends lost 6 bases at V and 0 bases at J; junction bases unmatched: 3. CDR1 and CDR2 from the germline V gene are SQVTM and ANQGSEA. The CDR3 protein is CSVGDRSNTGELFF. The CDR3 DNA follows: TGCAGCGTAGGGGACAGGTCGAACACCGGGGAGCTGTTTTTT.

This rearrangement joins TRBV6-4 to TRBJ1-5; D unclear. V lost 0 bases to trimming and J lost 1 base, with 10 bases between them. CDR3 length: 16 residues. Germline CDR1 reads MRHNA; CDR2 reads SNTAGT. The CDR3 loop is CASSDSAGESNQPQHF. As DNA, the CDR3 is TGTGCCAGCAGTGACTCGGCAGGCGAGAGCAATCAGCCCCAGCATTTT.

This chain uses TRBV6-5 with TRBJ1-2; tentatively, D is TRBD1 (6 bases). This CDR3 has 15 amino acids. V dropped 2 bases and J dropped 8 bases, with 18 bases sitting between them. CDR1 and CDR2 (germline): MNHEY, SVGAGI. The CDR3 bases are TGTGCCAGCAGTTACAGTGTCGGGGGGGCGCGCGGCTACACCTTC. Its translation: CASSYSVGGARGYTF.

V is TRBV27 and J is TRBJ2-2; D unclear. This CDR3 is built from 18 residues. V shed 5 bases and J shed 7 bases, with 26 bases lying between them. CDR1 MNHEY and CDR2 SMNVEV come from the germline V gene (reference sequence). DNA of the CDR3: TGTGCCAGCAGTCCTGTCACGTCTGCGACTCGACGTGACGGGGAGCTGTTTTTT. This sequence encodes CASSPVTSATRRDGELFF.

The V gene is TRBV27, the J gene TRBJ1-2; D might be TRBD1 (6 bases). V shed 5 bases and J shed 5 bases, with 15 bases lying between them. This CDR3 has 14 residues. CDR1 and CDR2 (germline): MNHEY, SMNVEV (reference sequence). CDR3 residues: CASSTQGLGYGYTF. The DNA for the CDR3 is TGTGCCAGCAGTACACAGGGATTAGGGTATGGCTACACCTTC.

CDR3 sequence: CASSIDSTSKTQYF. Here the CDR3 DNA reads TGTGCCAGTAGTATAGATAGTACTTCGAAGACCCAGTACTTC. The chain recombines TRBV19 with TRBJ2-5, with no clear D. Deletions cut 0 bases from V and 6 bases from J, with 11 bases between. Germline V gene sequence: CDR1 LNHDA, CDR2 SQIVND (reference sequence). The CDR3 length is 14 residues. Complete variable domain (other parts from reference TRBV19 and TRBJ2-5): DGGITQSPKYLFRKEGQNVTLSCEQNLNHDAMYWYRQDPGQGLRLIYYSQIVNDFQKGDIAEGYSVSREKKESFPLTVTSAQKNPTAFYLCASSIDSTSKTQYFGPGTRLLVL.

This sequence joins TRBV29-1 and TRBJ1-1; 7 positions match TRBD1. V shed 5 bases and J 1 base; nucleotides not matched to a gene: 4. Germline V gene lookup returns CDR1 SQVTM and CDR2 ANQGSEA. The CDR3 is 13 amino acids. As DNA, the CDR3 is TGCAGCGTTCGACAGGGAGGGAACACTGAAGCTTTCTTT. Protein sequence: CSVRQGGNTEAFF.

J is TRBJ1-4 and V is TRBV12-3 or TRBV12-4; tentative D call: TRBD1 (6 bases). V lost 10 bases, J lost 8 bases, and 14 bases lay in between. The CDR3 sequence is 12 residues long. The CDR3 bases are TGTGCCACTAAGGGGGAAACAGAAAAACTGTTTTTT. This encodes CATKGETEKLFF.

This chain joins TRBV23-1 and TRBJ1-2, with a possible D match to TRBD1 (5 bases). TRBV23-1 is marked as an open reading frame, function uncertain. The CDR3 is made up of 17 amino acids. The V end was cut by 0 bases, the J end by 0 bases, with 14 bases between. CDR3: CASSQSRQGIANYGYTF. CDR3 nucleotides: TGCGCCAGCAGTCAATCTCGGCAGGGTATAGCTAACTATGGCTACACCTTC.